This T cell receptor beta chain was observed in a study of radiation and T cells in renal cell carcinoma. General study points: From baseline, blood top tumor clonotypes peaked at 2 weeks post-radiation.

Points on this clone: Its target is not known.

Method: immunoSEQ multiplex PCR; TCRdb's copy keeps in-frame clones and lacks some. The data hold 130,000 to 150,000 clones, with 70% to 90% observed a single time. Time point given: baseline pretreatment blood. Stated treatment: 15 Gy SBRT to primary tumor, nephrectomy 4 weeks later. The tumor was a clear cell renal cell carcinoma. CDR3 size: 15 residues. CDR1 is SGDLS, CDR2 YYNGEE, per germline. With 8 bases clipped from V and 7 bases from J, the junction kept 11 bases outside the gene matches. This chain joins TRBV9 and TRBJ2-2; 10 bases fit TRBD1. This material consisted of blood, taken from a patient whose treatment included radiotherapy and nephrectomy. The source is a woman aged 50 to 60 with renal cell carcinoma. The CDR3 bases are TGTGCCAGTACCGCGGGACAGGGGTTTAACGGGGAGCTGTTTTTT. The encoded protein is CASTAGQGFNGELFF.